This entry features one T cell receptor beta chain sequence. Seattle patients were enrolled during active infection and followed longitudinally. As handled by the study authors: It was from reference gene primer amplification that nucleated cell counts were estimated. Repertoires were generated with immunoSEQ multiplex PCR, while TCRdb's copy carries only in-frame clones and drops some. The DNA was the basis for D and trimming; V, J and clone size are from that table. The sample gives roughly 170,000 clones, about 83% of which show up once; 9.5% to 15% is in the top ten. The V gene end was trimmed by 2 bases and the J gene end by 6 bases; junction bases not matched to a gene: 6. The V gene's germline CDR1 is SGHTA and CDR2 FQGNSA. The CDR3 loop spans 14 amino acids. This entry comes from a study of blood T cell repertoires in COVID-19. Study-wide background: PBMCs, B-cell-depleted T cells, or T cells provided the cDNA or gDNA that made up the material.

The chain employs TRBV7-2 and TRBJ2-7; TRBD1 aligns across 8 bases. The sequenced sample consisted of peripheral blood. This TCR was recovered from a woman in her 70s with COVID-19, enrolled during active disease. CDR3 in amino acids: CASSLRTGLSEQYF. CDR3 nucleotide sequence: TGTGCCAGCAGCTTACGGACAGGGCTGAGCGAGCAGTACTTC. The variable domain in full, completed from reference TRBV7-2 and TRBJ2-7, reads GAGVSQSPSNKVTEKGKDVELRCDPISGHTALYWYRQSLGQGLEFLIYFQGNSAPDKSGLPSDRFSAERTGGSVSTLTIQRTQQEDSAVYLCASSLRTGLSEQYFGPGTRLTVT.